This entry lists 8 T cell receptor beta chains sequenced from one sample in a study of shared clonotypes between healthy human individuals. Method: immunoSEQ multiplex PCR; TCRdb's copy keeps in-frame clones and lacks some. The sample records about 2.3 million clones, 80% to 95% being singletons. Sequencing was done on a sample of naive CD4+ T cells from PBMCs. Sample subset: CD45RA+ positively selected. The receptors were sampled from a man aged 18 to 29 in good health. Some clones in this sample may be carry-over from other donors' samples.

The chain has TRBV19 and TRBJ1-1, with TRBD1 matching 10 bases. With 5 bases clipped from V and 3 bases from J, the junction kept 9 bases outside the gene matches. The CDR3 extends over 16 amino acids. Germline V gene data show CDR1 as LNHDA and CDR2 as SQIVND (reference sequence). The CDR3 reads CASSRLPGTGDTEAFF. Here the CDR3 DNA reads TGTGCCAGTAGTCGACTTCCCGGGACAGGGGACACTGAAGCTTTCTTT. The full variable domain, in which reference TRBV19 and TRBJ1-1 provide the parts outside the CDR3, is DGGITQSPKYLFRKEGQNVTLSCEQNLNHDAMYWYRQDPGQGLRLIYYSQIVNDFQKGDIAEGYSVSREKKESFPLTVTSAQKNPTAFYLCASSRLPGTGDTEAFFGQGTRLTVV.

As regards this clone: Distinct nucleotide sequences in the sample also encode this CDR3. This chain joins TRBV29-1 and TRBJ2-3; the D gene is possibly TRBD2 (5 bases). Per the germline V gene, CDR1 is SQVTM and CDR2 is ANQGSEA. The CDR3 is made up of 12 amino acids. Trimming took off 4 bases at V and 4 bases at J, with 9 bases between the two ends. CDR3 bases: TGCAGCGTTGTCTCCGGGGCAGATACGCAGTATTTT. Translating it yields CSVVSGADTQYF.

The V gene is TRBV19, the J gene TRBJ2-7; no definite D call. Germline values: CDR1 LNHDA, CDR2 SQIVND (reference sequence). CDR3 size: 14 residues. The V gene lost 3 bases and the J gene lost 2 bases, with 11 bases spanning the gap. The chain's CDR3 is CASSIRTPTYEQYF. The CDR3 DNA sequence: TGTGCCAGTAGTATCAGGACGCCTACCTACGAGCAGTACTTC.

The rearrangement uses TRBV7-2 and TRBJ2-1, with D perhaps TRBD1 or TRBD2 (5 bases each). Trimming removed 8 bases from V and 14 bases from J, with 25 bases in between. This CDR3 has 14 residues. Germline loops: CDR1 SGHTA, CDR2 FQGNSA. The CDR3 here is CASSSSGWGLEKFF. In nucleotides, the CDR3 is TGTGCCAGCTCCTCCTCGGGGTGGGGCCTGGAGAAGTTCTTC.

The rearrangement links TRBV7-3 to TRBJ1-4, with 7 bases fitting TRBD1. The V gene's germline CDR1 is SGHTA and CDR2 FQGTGA. V dropped 1 base and J dropped 5; count of bases not matched to a gene: 4. The CDR3 extends over 15 amino acids. The CDR3 sequence: CASSLKDRKNEKLFF. The CDR3 coding sequence is TGTGCCAGCAGCTTAAAGGACAGGAAGAATGAAAAACTGTTTTTT.

The chain carries TRBV27 and TRBJ2-2; D call uncertain. This CDR3 is built from 11 residues. Germline CDR1 MNHEY, CDR2 SMNVEV (reference sequence). Trimming removed 8 bases at V and 3 bases at J, with 4 bases between. The CDR3, as DNA: TGTGCCAGCTCCTACACCGGGGAGCTGTTTTTT. It codes for CASSYTGELFF.

V usage is TRBV5-1 and J usage is TRBJ2-7; D call uncertain. V lost 4 bases and J 0 bases, leaving 5 bases between the germline ends. The CDR3 length is 12 residues. Germline values: CDR1 SGHRS, CDR2 YFSETQ. CDR3 region: CASSLYSYEQYF. CDR3 DNA sequence: TGCGCCAGCAGCCTGTACTCCTACGAGCAGTACTTC.

Only one count was recorded for this clone. CDR3 in DNA: TGTGCCAGCAGTTTGACAGGGACCCTGATAGCTTTCTTT. Its translation is CASSLTGTLIAFF. The rearrangement links TRBV5-6 to TRBJ1-1; TRBD1 agrees at 7 bases. This CDR3 is built from 13 residues. V trimming: 5 bases; J trimming: 10 bases; junction bases outside the gene matches: 11. Germline V gene data show CDR1 as SGHDT and CDR2 as YYEEEE.